The 15 T cell receptor beta chains listed next were all sequenced from one sample in a study of blood T cell repertoires in COVID-19. The data were produced by immunoSEQ multiplex PCR, yet TCRdb's version contains in-frame clones alone and is incomplete. This sample has some 240,000 clones, with around 90% found just once. The source material was peripheral blood. All receptors come from a woman aged 55-70 years with COVID-19, enrolled during active disease.

This chain links TRBV7-2 with TRBJ1-5, with no clear D. The germline gives CDR1 SGHTA, CDR2 FQGNSA. The CDR3 extends over 12 amino acids. V dropped 3 bases and J dropped 7 bases, with 7 bases sitting between them. CDR3 in amino acids: CASSFPMQPQHF. Written as DNA, the CDR3 is TGTGCCAGCAGCTTCCCCATGCAGCCCCAGCATTTT. The variable domain in full, with the rest retrieved from reference TRBV7-2 and TRBJ1-5, is GAGVSQSPSNKVTEKGKDVELRCDPISGHTALYWYRQSLGQGLEFLIYFQGNSAPDKSGLPSDRFSAERTGGSVSTLTIQRTQQEDSAVYLCASSFPMQPQHFGDGTRLSIL.

The chain uses TRBV9 and TRBJ1-3; 7 bases are a match to TRBD1. With V trimmed by 0 bases and J by 0 bases, 6 bases remained unmatched. CDR3 length equals 17 residues. The germline CDR1 and CDR2 sequences are SGDLS and YYNGEE. The CDR3 DNA reads as TGTGCCAGCAGCGTAGGAAGAGACAGGGTCTCTGGAAACACCATATATTTT. It yields the protein CASSVGRDRVSGNTIYF.

The chain joins TRBV19 to TRBJ2-1; D might be TRBD1 (6 bases). Between the trimmed V and J ends, which lost 2 bases and 7 bases, there was a span of 18 bases. CDR1 LNHDA and CDR2 SQIVND come from the germline V gene (reference sequence). The CDR3 extends over 16 amino acids. The chain's CDR3 is CASSISLAGVGNEQFF. The CDR3 DNA reads as TGTGCCAGTAGTATATCTTTGGCAGGGGTAGGTAATGAGCAGTTCTTC. The full variable domain, its missing parts supplied by reference TRBV19 and TRBJ2-1, is DGGITQSPKYLFRKEGQNVTLSCEQNLNHDAMYWYRQDPGQGLRLIYYSQIVNDFQKGDIAEGYSVSREKKESFPLTVTSAQKNPTAFYLCASSISLAGVGNEQFFGPGTRLTVL.

This clone has a single count. The V call is TRBV9, the J call TRBJ2-3; the match to TRBD2 covers 8 bases. This CDR3 is built from 16 residues. V lost 0 bases and J lost 2; bases outside the gene matches: 5. Looked up from germline, CDR1 is SGDLS and CDR2 is YYNGEE. This CDR3 is CASSVDSGGLTDTQYF. CDR3 in DNA: TGTGCCAGCAGCGTAGACAGCGGGGGCCTCACAGATACGCAGTATTTT.

The J gene is TRBJ2-2, the V gene TRBV18, with D possibly being TRBD1 (5 bases). From germline, CDR1 is KGHSH and CDR2 LQKENI. This CDR3 spans 15 amino acids. Trimming cost V 3 bases and J 1 base, with 9 bases left between them. This CDR3 is CASSPSGQNTGELFF. The CDR3 region has the DNA TGTGCCAGCTCACCCTCAGGACAGAACACCGGGGAGCTGTTTTTT.

This chain links TRBV30 with TRBJ2-1; 7 nucleotides agree with TRBD1. Germline CDR1 is GTSNPN and CDR2 is SVGIG (reference sequence). This CDR3 comprises 12 residues. V lost 5 bases and J lost 7; bases outside the gene matches: 5. The CDR3 DNA sequence: TGTGCCTGGGACAACAGGGGAAATGAGCAGTTCTTC. This codes for CAWDNRGNEQFF.

The gene calls are TRBV27 and TRBJ1-1; a weak D match, TRBD1 (5 bases). Between the trimmed V and J ends, which lost 4 bases and 7 bases, there was a span of 16 bases. CDR1 and CDR2 (germline): MNHEY, SMNVEV (reference sequence). The CDR3 is 14 amino acids. This CDR3 is CASSSIAGNGEAFF. The CDR3 DNA is TGTGCCAGCAGTTCAATTGCAGGGAATGGTGAAGCTTTCTTT.

V usage is TRBV4-1 and J usage is TRBJ2-5; D perhaps matches TRBD2 (6 bases). The CDR3 spans 13 residues. V was pared by 9 bases and J by 4 bases, with 15 bases between. CDR1 and CDR2 from the germline V gene are MGHRA and YSYEKL. CDR3 nucleotides: TGCGCCAGTGGGGAGGCGAGGTCAGAGACCCAGTACTTC. This encodes CASGEARSETQYF.

The chain recombines TRBV10-1 with TRBJ1-3, with 9 positions matching TRBD1. The germline gives CDR1 WNHNN, CDR2 SYGVQD (reference sequence). The V and J ends lost 6 bases and 4 bases, in that order; junction bases with no gene match: 7. CDR3 length: 15 residues. CDR3 in amino acids: CASRGRQGGGNTIYF. CDR3 DNA sequence: TGCGCCAGCAGGGGGAGACAGGGGGGAGGAAACACCATATATTTT.

The V and J genes are TRBV21-1 and TRBJ1-1; TRBD1 is the table's D call, not checked against the DNA. TRBV21-1 is a documented pseudogene. The CDR3 sequence is 15 residues long. The CDR3 loop is CASSKGTGANTEAFF. The DNA for the CDR3 is TGTGCCAGCAGCAAAGGGACAGGAGCGAACACTGAAGCTTTCTTT.

The chain employs TRBV6-1 and TRBJ1-4; possible D gene TRBD1, 5 bases. V dropped 4 bases and J dropped 0 bases, with 12 bases sitting between them. There are 16 residues in the CDR3. Per germline, CDR1 MNHNS and CDR2 SASEGT. CDR3 protein: CASSATTTATNEKLFF. The CDR3 nucleotides are TGTGCCAGCAGTGCAACGACGACAGCAACTAATGAAAAACTGTTTTTT.

Remarks on this clone: One end of the junction fails to match germline, which may point to a read error. The CDR3 loop is CSWSLSGGETQYF. The DNA for the CDR3 is TGTTCCTGGAGCCTTAGCGGGGGAGAGACCCAGTACTTC. The J gene is TRBJ2-5, the V gene TRBV30; 9 nucleotides align to TRBD2. This CDR3 has 13 amino acids. The germline CDR1 and CDR2 sequences are GTSNPN and SVGIG (reference sequence).

This sequence joins TRBV18 and TRBJ1-5, with 11 positions matching TRBD1. Trimming removed 0 bases from V and 0 bases from J; junction bases left unmatched: 1. The germline V gene encodes CDR1 KGHSH and CDR2 LQKENI. The CDR3 covers 17 residues. The CDR3 DNA reads TGTGCCAGCTCACCACCGGGGACAGGGGGTAGCAATCAGCCCCAGCATTTT. Amino acids: CASSPPGTGGSNQPQHF.

The chain links TRBV9 to TRBJ2-3; possible D gene TRBD2, 7 bases. V was shortened by 3 bases and J by 2 bases, with 16 bases between the two germline ends. The CDR3 runs to 16 residues. Germline CDR1 and CDR2: SGDLS and YYNGEE. CDR3 loop: CASSAGYRDYTDTQYF. DNA of the CDR3: TGTGCCAGCAGCGCGGGATACAGGGACTACACAGATACGCAGTATTTT.

This clone appeared a single time. This chain connects TRBV5-1 to TRBJ2-2; the D is unclear. The CDR3 length is 13 residues. Germline V gives CDR1 SGHRS, CDR2 YFSETQ. Trimming took off 2 bases at V and 1 base at J, with 3 bases between the two ends. The CDR3 bases are TGCGCCAGCAGCTTCGGGAACACCGGGGAGCTGTTTTTT. Its protein is CASSFGNTGELFF.